Shown below are 27 T cell receptor beta chains from a single sample sequenced in a study of OX40 agonist ivuxolimab in advanced cancers. Assay used: immunoSEQ multiplex PCR; TCRdb lists only in-frame clones, some missing. This sample has over 35,000 clones, with roughly 78% found just once. Sequenced here: CD4+ or CD8+ T cells sorted from blood, sampled in a trial of the OX40 agonist ivuxolimab. These receptors were obtained from an adult with an advanced solid tumor such as melanoma, head and neck, liver or kidney cancer.

The chain has TRBV7-9 and TRBJ1-3; weak D call: TRBD1 (5 bases). The V end lost 1 base, the J end lost 0 bases, and 10 bases lay between the germline ends. This CDR3 contains 16 residues. Germline CDR1 and CDR2: SEHNR and FQNEAQ (reference sequence). CDR3 sequence: CASSLVAGPSGNTIYF. The CDR3 region has the DNA TGTGCCAGCAGCTTAGTTGCAGGGCCCTCTGGAAACACCATATATTTT.

The chain is built from TRBV10-1 and TRBJ1-5; possibly TRBD1 for D (5 bases). This CDR3 is built from 14 residues. V dropped 0 bases and J dropped 4 bases, with 7 bases sitting between them. The germline CDR1 and CDR2 sequences are WNHNN and SYGVQD (reference sequence). The CDR3: CASSESGQNQPQHF. The CDR3 DNA is TGCGCCAGCAGTGAGTCGGGGCAAAATCAGCCCCAGCATTTT.

V gene TRBV19 combines with J gene TRBJ2-7, with 10 bases that match TRBD1. V lost 3 bases and J lost 5; bases outside the gene matches: 10. Germline V CDR1 and CDR2: LNHDA, SQIVND (reference sequence). This CDR3 region has 16 residues. CDR3 region: CASSILTGTGAHEQYF. Written as DNA, the CDR3 is TGTGCCAGTAGTATTTTAACGGGGACAGGGGCCCACGAGCAGTACTTC.

V usage is TRBV6-5 and J usage is TRBJ1-2; D possibly corresponds to TRBD1 (6 bases). Trimming took off 10 bases at V and 7 bases at J, with 16 bases between the two ends. CDR3 length equals 12 residues. Germline CDR1 reads MNHEY; CDR2 reads SVGAGI. The DNA of the CDR3 is TGTGCCACCACTCCAGGGGCCGGTGGCTACACCTTC. It codes for CATTPGAGGYTF.

The chain has TRBV9 and TRBJ2-5; 7 positions agree with TRBD1. V lost 1 base, J lost 3 bases, and 6 bases stayed unmatched. The CDR3 is made up of 15 amino acids. Per germline, CDR1 SGDLS and CDR2 YYNGEE. The CDR3 loop reads CASSVHGTVEETQYF. Here the CDR3 DNA reads TGTGCCAGCAGCGTACACGGGACAGTTGAAGAGACCCAGTACTTC.

This sequence joins TRBV6-1 and TRBJ2-1; no reliable D call. This CDR3 has 16 amino acids. Between the trimmed V and J ends, which lost 3 bases and 0 bases, there was a span of 12 bases. Germline V CDR1 and CDR2: MNHNS, SASEGT. CDR3 in DNA: TGTGCCAGCAGTGAGTATGGCGGCCGCTCCTACAATGAGCAGTTCTTC. Amino acids: CASSEYGGRSYNEQFF.

This sequence joins TRBV5-4 and TRBJ1-2; possible D gene TRBD1, 5 bases. The CDR3 extends over 15 amino acids. Per the germline V gene, CDR1 is SGHNT and CDR2 is YYREEE (reference sequence). V was pared by 4 bases and J by 6 bases, with 19 bases between. The CDR3 region has the DNA TGTGCCAGCAGCACGGTCGGCAGGGAAAGCAATGGCTACACCTTC. Its protein product is CASSTVGRESNGYTF.

A few counts support this clone. This chain connects TRBV4-1 to TRBJ1-2; 7 nucleotides align to TRBD1. The CDR3 extends over 18 amino acids. V lost 4 bases to trimming and J lost 2 bases; unmatched junction nucleotides: 16. Germline V gene sequence: CDR1 MGHRA, CDR2 YSYEKL. The CDR3 is CASSPGQGGRRLNYGYTF. The DNA for the CDR3 is TGCGCCAGCAGCCCAGGCCAAGGGGGCAGGAGACTAAACTATGGCTACACCTTC.

This clone was observed a handful of times. This chain joins TRBV2 and TRBJ1-6, with D uncertain. The CDR3 consists of 12 residues. Germline values: CDR1 SNHLY, CDR2 FYNNEI. The V end lost 9 bases, the J end lost 10 bases, and 13 bases lay between the germline ends. CDR3 sequence reads: CASRESSSPLHF. For the CDR3, the DNA is TGTGCCAGTAGGGAGAGCAGCTCACCCCTCCACTTT.

CDR3 sequence (DNA): TGTGCCAGCAGGACAGGACTAGCTGACAATGAGCAGTTCTTC. The encoded protein is CASRTGLADNEQFF. V usage is TRBV6-5 and J usage is TRBJ2-1; 8 nucleotides agree with TRBD2. Looked up from germline, CDR1 is MNHEY and CDR2 is SVGAGI. There are 14 residues in the CDR3. The junction had 6 bases not matched to a gene; V was cut back by 6 bases and J by 5 bases.

The chain couples TRBV5-6 to TRBJ2-6; no clear D. Germline CDR1 reads SGHDT; CDR2 reads YYEEEE. This CDR3 has 14 residues. Trimming cost V 6 bases and J 0 bases, with 7 bases left between them. The CDR3 loop is CASNLYSGANVLTF. The CDR3 region has the DNA TGTGCCAGCAATTTGTACTCTGGGGCCAACGTCCTGACTTTC.

This chain joins TRBV19 and TRBJ2-2; no clear D. The CDR3 is made up of 14 amino acids. With 3 bases removed from V and 2 bases from J, the gap between germline ends came to 7 bases. CDR1 is LNHDA, CDR2 SQIVND, per germline (reference sequence). The CDR3 nucleotides read TGTGCCAGTAGTATGGCCAGAAACACCGGGGAGCTGTTTTTT. This encodes CASSMARNTGELFF.

This chain joins TRBV6-1 and TRBJ2-5; 9 nucleotides match TRBD1. V shed 2 bases and J 5 bases; nucleotides not matched to a gene: 3. The germline CDR1 and CDR2 sequences are MNHNS and SASEGT. The CDR3 is 14 residues long. The DNA for the CDR3 is TGTGCCAGCAGTGAACCCGACAGGGGGGAGACCCAGTACTTC. It codes for CASSEPDRGETQYF.

V gene TRBV6-1 combines with J gene TRBJ2-4; TRBD2 matches at 8 bases. The ends lost 3 bases at V and 4 bases at J; junction bases unmatched: 2. The germline V gene encodes CDR1 MNHNS and CDR2 SASEGT. This CDR3 region has 14 residues. CDR3 in amino acids: CASSDVAGKNIQYF. The CDR3, as DNA: TGTGCCAGCAGTGACGTAGCGGGGAAAAACATTCAGTACTTC.

In its sample, this clone was seen a few times. V gene TRBV5-3 combines with J gene TRBJ2-7, with TRBD2 identical over 7 bases. TRBV5-3 is identified as an open reading frame with a role that is uncertain. This CDR3 is built from 14 residues. The ends lost 10 bases at V and 3 bases at J; junction bases unmatched: 13. The CDR3 loop reads CASSRLASNYEQYF. CDR3 sequence (DNA): TGTGCCTCATCCCGACTAGCCAGTAACTACGAGCAGTACTTC.

The genes are TRBV27 and TRBJ2-1; no firm D call. CDR1 and CDR2 from the germline V gene are MNHEY and SMNVEV (reference sequence). Trimming pared 5 bases from V and 5 bases from J, leaving 16 bases between. CDR3 length equals 15 residues. The CDR3 protein is CASSTPREFHNEQFF. The CDR3 coding sequence is TGTGCCAGCAGTACCCCTAGAGAGTTCCACAATGAGCAGTTCTTC.

The V gene is TRBV10-3, the J gene TRBJ1-1; D unresolved. Germline CDR1 is ENHRY and CDR2 is SYGVKD. Trimming removed 0 bases from V and 3 bases from J, with 8 bases in between. There are 14 residues in the CDR3. This CDR3 reads CAISESPGYTEAFF. CDR3 nucleotides: TGTGCCATCAGTGAGTCGCCTGGCTACACTGAAGCTTTCTTT.

The chain combines TRBV5-1 with TRBJ1-6; possible D gene TRBD1, 6 bases. The CDR3 runs to 16 residues. CDR1 SGHRS and CDR2 YFSETQ come from the germline V gene. The V gene lost 0 bases and the J gene lost 10 bases, with 17 bases spanning the gap. DNA of the CDR3: TGCGCCAGCAGCTTGGCGGGAGTACAGGGACTATCACCCCTCCACTTT. It specifies CASSLAGVQGLSPLHF.

The V and J genes are TRBV9 and TRBJ1-5; D might be TRBD1 (6 bases). Trimming stripped 4 bases from V and 3 bases from J, with 14 bases between. The germline V gene has CDR1 SGDLS and CDR2 YYNGEE. The length of the CDR3 is 15 residues. CDR3 sequence reads: CASSPSSGVNQPQHF. The CDR3 DNA sequence: TGTGCCAGCAGCCCTAGTTCAGGGGTCAATCAGCCCCAGCATTTT.

In the case of this clone: Other nucleotide sequences in the sample specify the same CDR3. This rearrangement joins TRBV10-3 to TRBJ1-2; unclear D gene. The CDR3 extends over 13 amino acids. Germline CDR1 and CDR2: ENHRY and SYGVKD. The V end lost 5 bases, the J end lost 8 bases, and 15 bases lay between the germline ends. The CDR3, as DNA: TGTGCCATCAGTCAATTGACGGGGAGCGGCTACACCTTC. This codes for CAISQLTGSGYTF.

The chain has TRBV5-4 and TRBJ1-2, with D perhaps matching TRBD1 (6 bases). The CDR3 is 15 residues long. V dropped 0 bases and J dropped 8 bases, with 17 bases sitting between them. The V gene's germline CDR1 is SGHNT and CDR2 YYREEE (reference sequence). CDR3 amino acids: CASSLATGQGSGYTF. The CDR3, as DNA: TGTGCCAGCAGCTTGGCCACCGGGCAGGGGAGCGGCTACACCTTC. The full variable domain, with the rest looked up from reference TRBV5-4 and TRBJ1-2, is ETGVTQSPTHLIKTRGQQVTLRCSSQSGHNTVSWYQQALGQGPQFIFQYYREEENGRGNFPPRFSGLQFPNYSSELNVNALELDDSALYLCASSLATGQGSGYTFGSGTRLTVV.

The chain couples TRBV5-4 to TRBJ2-5; either TRBD1 or TRBD2 may fit D (6 bases each). Germline values: CDR1 SGHNT, CDR2 YYREEE (reference sequence). CDR3 size: 14 residues. The V end was cut by 6 bases, the J end by 6 bases, with 18 bases between. The CDR3 bases are TGTGCCAGCACCGCGTACGGGGGCGCCCAGACCCAGTACTTC. Encoded protein: CASTAYGGAQTQYF.

The chain's CDR3 is CASSVIGTGGEGTEAFF. CDR3 coding DNA: TGTGCCAGTAGTGTTATAGGAACAGGGGGCGAGGGCACTGAAGCTTTCTTT. The genes are TRBV19 and TRBJ1-1, with 9 bases identical to TRBD1. Germline assignment: CDR1 LNHDA and CDR2 SQIVND (reference sequence). This CDR3 is built from 17 residues. V gave up 5 bases and J gave up 4 bases; unmatched junction bases: 14.

The rearrangement joins TRBV19 to TRBJ1-1; possibly TRBD1 for D (5 bases). V gave up 5 bases and J gave up 6 bases, with 19 bases separating them. Germline V lookup: CDR1 LNHDA, CDR2 SQIVND (reference sequence). CDR3 length: 15 amino acids. The CDR3 sequence is CASSAPGRVSSEAFF. In DNA, the CDR3 is TGTGCCAGTAGTGCTCCGGGACGAGTTTCGTCTGAAGCTTTCTTT.

The rearrangement links TRBV29-1 to TRBJ1-2; tentative D call: TRBD1 (6 bases). The CDR3 runs 14 residues. Germline V gives CDR1 SQVTM, CDR2 ANQGSEA. The V gene lost 5 bases and the J gene lost 3 bases, with 16 bases spanning the gap. Here the CDR3 reads CSVPRTASDYGYTF. CDR3 DNA sequence: TGCAGCGTTCCTAGGACAGCTAGTGACTATGGCTACACCTTC.

CDR3 sequence: CASSTDTNEQFF. The DNA of the CDR3 is TGTGCCAGCTCCACGGACACCAATGAGCAGTTCTTC. The chain employs TRBV2 and TRBJ2-1; D perhaps matches TRBD1 (5 bases). The V end lost 8 bases, the J end lost 6 bases, and 11 bases lay between the germline ends. CDR1 and CDR2 (germline): SNHLY, FYNNEI. The CDR3 consists of 12 residues.

This sequence joins TRBV11-2 and TRBJ2-2, with 9 positions matching TRBD2. Germline-derived CDR1 and CDR2 are SGHAT and FQNNGV. The length of the CDR3 is 15 residues. J lost 1 base, V lost 5 bases, and 2 bases had no gene match. The CDR3 coding sequence is TGTGCCAGCAGCCCAGCGGGGGGGAACACCGGGGAGCTGTTTTTT. It yields the protein CASSPAGGNTGELFF.